The 14 T cell receptor beta chains listed next were all sequenced from one sample in a study of cytomegalovirus exposure and HLA in healthy donors. A multiplex PCR was run with 60 Vbeta primers and 13 Jbeta primers. Assay: immunoSEQ multiplex PCR; the TCRdb copy retains only in-frame clones and omits some. The table has 80,000 to 130,000 clones, about three quarters seen once. The sample comprised PBMCs. Source of these receptors: a male donor in good health and CMV-seropositive.

In this sample, this clone turned up once. The gene calls are TRBV5-1 and TRBJ2-1; 8 bases align to TRBD1. Germline CDR1 reads SGHRS; CDR2 reads YFSETQ. The CDR3 contains 15 residues. V was clipped by 3 bases and J by 10 bases; unmatched bases: 12. The CDR3 region has the DNA TGCGCCAGCAGCTCCTTGACAGGGGCTCAAGTAGAGCAGTTCTTC. Its protein product is CASSSLTGAQVEQFF.

V is TRBV18 and J is TRBJ2-4, with a possible D match to TRBD1 (6 bases). Deletions cut 5 bases from V and 6 bases from J, with 14 bases between. There are 14 residues in the CDR3. Germline-derived CDR1 and CDR2 are KGHSH and LQKENI. The CDR3 loop reads CASSSQGGSNIQYF. CDR3 bases: TGTGCCAGCTCATCCCAAGGGGGATCAAACATTCAGTACTTC.

This chain connects TRBV5-1 to TRBJ2-1; 7 bases line up with TRBD1. Germline V gene lookup returns CDR1 SGHRS and CDR2 YFSETQ. The CDR3 is 15 residues long. V dropped 3 bases and J dropped 9; count of bases not matched to a gene: 12. The CDR3 region is CASSWMGQSRGEQFF. The CDR3, as DNA: TGCGCCAGCAGCTGGATGGGACAGTCCAGGGGTGAGCAGTTCTTC.

The chain recombines TRBV4-3 with TRBJ2-2, with 9 bases that match TRBD1. Germline V gene data show CDR1 as LGHNA and CDR2 as YSLEER. CDR3 size: 17 residues. With 1 base clipped from V and 6 bases from J, the junction kept 9 bases outside the gene matches. CDR3 DNA: TGCGCCAGCAGCCAAGGGACAGGGGCATTCTTCTCCGGGGAGCTGTTTTTT. Its protein is CASSQGTGAFFSGELFF.

This clone was seen a handful of times. The genes are TRBV5-5 and TRBJ1-1; TRBD1 is a possible D gene (6 bases). Germline V CDR1 and CDR2: SGHKS, YYEKEE (reference sequence). V gave up 5 bases and J gave up 6 bases, with 14 bases separating them. The CDR3 consists of 13 residues. CDR3: CASRVGTLAEAFF. In DNA, the CDR3 is TGTGCCAGCAGGGTCGGGACACTCGCTGAAGCTTTCTTT. Full variable domain (outside the CDR3, taken from reference TRBV5-5 and TRBJ1-1): DAGVTQSPTHLIKTRGQQVTLRCSPISGHKSVSWYQQVLGQGPQFIFQYYEKEERGRGNFPDRFSARQFPNYSSELNVNALLLGDSALYLCASRVGTLAEAFFGQGTRLTVV.

The chain recombines TRBV6-5 with TRBJ1-1, with 10 bases aligning to TRBD1. The CDR3 covers 15 residues. V lost 5 bases, J lost 4 bases, and 7 bases stayed unmatched. CDR1 MNHEY and CDR2 SVGAGI come from the germline V gene. CDR3 coding DNA: TGTGCCAGCAGTGGATACCGGACAGGGGGCACTGAAGCTTTCTTT. As protein: CASSGYRTGGTEAFF.

This sequence joins TRBV5-1 and TRBJ2-7; 9 nucleotides agree with TRBD2. Trimming at V came to 0 bases and at J to 3 bases, leaving 4 bases not matched to a gene. The length of the CDR3 is 15 residues. Germline V gene sequence: CDR1 SGHRS, CDR2 YFSETQ. CDR3 bases: TGCGCCAGCAGCTTGGCTTTAGCGGGGGACTACGAGCAGTACTTC. This codes for CASSLALAGDYEQYF.

This chain connects TRBV19 to TRBJ1-1; 8 bases align to TRBD1. Germline loops: CDR1 LNHDA, CDR2 SQIVND (reference sequence). With V trimmed by 4 bases and J by 7 bases, 8 bases remained unmatched. This CDR3 comprises 14 residues. The CDR3 sequence: CASSTVRQGSEAFF. The CDR3 region has the DNA TGTGCCAGTAGTACCGTTCGACAGGGGAGTGAAGCTTTCTTT.

J is TRBJ1-2 and V is TRBV28; D unresolved. This CDR3 has 13 amino acids. V was cut by 6 bases and J by 4 bases, with 12 bases left in between. In germline, CDR1 is MDHEN, CDR2 SYDVKM. The CDR3 region is CASSHQAFYGYTF. The CDR3 DNA reads as TGTGCCAGCAGCCACCAAGCTTTCTATGGCTACACCTTC.

The genes are TRBV28 and TRBJ1-1; D is perhaps TRBD1 (5 bases). The V gene's germline CDR1 is MDHEN and CDR2 SYDVKM. The CDR3 sequence is 14 residues long. V shed 3 bases and J shed 4 bases, with 12 bases lying between them. The CDR3 sequence: CASSFPGRATEAFF. CDR3 coding DNA: TGTGCCAGCAGTTTCCCAGGGAGGGCCACTGAAGCTTTCTTT.

The chain recombines TRBV2 with TRBJ2-7, with D possibly being TRBD2 (6 bases). The CDR3 covers 12 residues. Between the trimmed V and J ends, which lost 8 bases and 4 bases, there was a span of 12 bases. Germline CDR1 is SNHLY and CDR2 is FYNNEI. The CDR3 is CASRDWLYEQYF. The CDR3 nucleotides read TGTGCCAGCCGGGACTGGCTTTACGAGCAGTACTTC.

The V and J genes are TRBV30 and TRBJ2-1; D call uncertain. This CDR3 has 15 amino acids. Trimming left V 2 bases short and J 7 bases short, with 18 bases between. Germline V gene lookup returns CDR1 GTSNPN and CDR2 SVGIG (reference sequence). The CDR3, as DNA: TGTGCCTGGAGTCGTGCCGGAGTCTCTCGGAATGAGCAGTTCTTC. Encoded protein: CAWSRAGVSRNEQFF.

V is TRBV6-5 and J is TRBJ1-2; no definite D call. Per the germline V gene, CDR1 is MNHEY and CDR2 is SVGAGI. V was shortened by 9 bases and J by 1 base, with 18 bases between the two germline ends. The CDR3 has 15 residues. CDR3: CASQAGGGNNYGYTF. The CDR3 coding sequence is TGTGCCAGTCAGGCAGGTGGAGGGAATAACTATGGCTACACCTTC.

The rearrangement links TRBV5-1 to TRBJ1-1; unclear D gene. This CDR3 is 14 amino acids long. Germline CDR1 is SGHRS and CDR2 is YFSETQ. With 1 base removed from V and 0 bases from J, the gap between germline ends came to 7 bases. CDR3 sequence: CASSLTELNTEAFF. The CDR3 DNA sequence: TGCGCCAGCAGCTTGACAGAACTGAACACTGAAGCTTTCTTT.